A single sample gave rise to the 28 T cell receptor beta chains below, sequenced in a study of read filtering for tumor transcriptome and immune sequencing. From about 0.4 ug of RNA, a library with molecular barcoded alpha/delta and beta/gamma adaptors was made. TCRdb itself ran the reads through MiXCR, one entry per CDR3 protein. Here the sample spans roughly 68,000 distinct CDR3 sequences, about 14% being singletons. Sequenced sample: a population of CD138-negative cells sorted from bone marrow. The receptors derive from a donor aged 40 or older with multiple myeloma.

This clonotype was observed a few times. The genes are TRBV29-1 and TRBJ2-7; 8 positions agree with TRBD1. The CDR3 sequence is 15 residues long. Germline V CDR1 and CDR2: SQVTM, ANQGSEA. J gave up 6 bases and V 4 bases, and 14 bases lay outside the gene matches. The CDR3 protein is CSVVRAGQARSEQYF. CDR3 nucleotide sequence: TGCAGCGTTGTCCGTGCGGGACAGGCTCGGAGCGAGCAGTACTTC.

This clonotype appeared many times. V is TRBV7-2 and J is TRBJ1-1; D might be TRBD1 (6 bases). The CDR3 covers 16 residues. Germline values: CDR1 SGHTA, CDR2 FQGNSA. Trimming removed 2 bases from V and 0 bases from J, with 13 bases in between. CDR3 bases: TGTGCCAGCAGCTTACAGGGGATTTTATTGAACACTGAAGCTTTCTTT. Encoded protein: CASSLQGILLNTEAFF.

This CDR3 reads CASIELTSGTSNEQFF. The CDR3 DNA reads TGTGCCAGCATTGAGCTGACTAGCGGGACCTCCAATGAGCAGTTCTTC. The chain combines TRBV2 with TRBJ2-1; TRBD2 agrees at 11 bases. The germline V gene encodes CDR1 SNHLY and CDR2 FYNNEI. The CDR3 is 16 amino acids. V was pared by 7 bases and J by 6 bases, with 11 bases of the junction left unmatched.

This clonotype was seen at least ten times. The V and J genes are TRBV6-5 and TRBJ2-7; D is possibly TRBD1 or TRBD2 (5 bases each). V was cut by 0 bases and J by 4 bases, with 13 bases left in between. Germline-derived CDR1 and CDR2 are MNHEY and SVGAGI. This CDR3 contains 15 residues. Here the CDR3 reads CASSYSQGERYEQYF. The CDR3 DNA sequence: TGTGCCAGCAGTTACTCGCAGGGAGAGCGGTACGAGCAGTACTTC.

This clonotype was picked up many times. CDR3 loop: CASSSGLAGAVWQFF. The DNA of the CDR3 is TGTGCCAGCAGCTCGGGACTAGCGGGAGCGGTTTGGCAGTTCTTC. The chain is built from TRBV7-9 and TRBJ2-1, with 14 bases aligning to TRBD2. Trimming cost V 4 bases and J 12 bases; bases outside gene matches: 8. The CDR3 covers 15 residues. The germline V gene encodes CDR1 SEHNR and CDR2 FQNEAQ (reference sequence).

This clonotype came up many times. This rearrangement joins TRBV7-2 to TRBJ2-6; D may be TRBD1 (5 bases). This CDR3 region has 15 residues. The germline CDR1 and CDR2 sequences are SGHTA and FQGNSA. Trimming cost V 3 bases and J 2 bases, with 8 bases left between them. In nucleotides, the CDR3 is TGTGCCAGCAGCTTTACAGGTGCTGGGGCCAACGTCCTGACTTTC. Encoded protein: CASSFTGAGANVLTF.

This clonotype was seen repeatedly, ten times or more. The chain carries TRBV6-6 and TRBJ2-1, with 15 positions matching TRBD2. The CDR3 is made up of 14 amino acids. The V gene end was trimmed by 6 bases and the J gene end by 8 bases; junction bases not matched to a gene: 2. Germline lookup yields CDR1 MNHNY and CDR2 SVGAGI (reference sequence). CDR3 residues: CASRGLAGGDEQFF. The CDR3 bases are TGTGCCAGCAGGGGACTAGCGGGAGGTGATGAGCAGTTCTTC.

This clonotype occurred many times. The chain recombines TRBV18 with TRBJ2-7, with TRBD2 matching over 14 bases. The J segment lost 2 bases and the V segment lost 3 bases, leaving 6 bases of the junction unmatched. This CDR3 has 17 residues. Germline V CDR1 and CDR2: KGHSH, LQKENI. The CDR3 is CASSPPPGLAGAYEQYF. In DNA, the CDR3 is TGTGCCAGCTCACCTCCTCCGGGACTAGCGGGAGCCTACGAGCAGTACTTC.

Worth noting for this clonotype: This may be a read error, as it is one base from a much larger clone. V and J are TRBV28 and TRBJ2-4, with a possible D match to TRBD1 (5 bases). This CDR3 has 19 amino acids. Germline V gives CDR1 MDHEN, CDR2 SYDVKM. For the CDR3, the DNA is TGTGCCAGCGGTTTAAGCTGGCCTCGCCACACAGGTACCAAAAACATTCAGTACTTC. Protein product: CASGLSWPRHTGTKNIQYF.

This clonotype occurred a few times. A much larger clone lies one base from this, so it may be a read error. The chain combines TRBV10-3 with TRBJ2-6, with 8 bases that match TRBD1. Germline CDR1 is ENHRY and CDR2 is SYGVKD. The CDR3 is 18 amino acids. The CDR3, as DNA: TGTGCCATCAGTGATCGGACAGGGCGTGCTGCTGGGGCCAACGTCCTGTCTTTC. Encoded protein: CAISDRTGRAAGANVLSF.

The sample holds many counts of this clonotype. The chain combines TRBV11-1 with TRBJ2-1; D gene ambiguous. The germline V gene has CDR1 SGHAT and CDR2 FQDESV (reference sequence). CDR3 length equals 13 residues. Trimming removed 5 bases from V and 7 bases from J, with 12 bases in between. Here the CDR3 reads CASSRVPKNEQFF. Written as DNA, the CDR3 is TGTGCCAGCAGCCGAGTACCCAAGAATGAGCAGTTCTTC.

This clonotype was counted a single time. This chain uses TRBV5-4 with TRBJ1-1, with 8 positions matching TRBD1. This CDR3 has 15 amino acids. With 4 bases clipped from V and 1 base from J, the junction kept 6 bases outside the gene matches. In germline, CDR1 is SGHNT, CDR2 YYREEE (reference sequence). The CDR3 region has the DNA TGTGCCAGCAGCCCGGGACAGGTGGGGAACACTGAAGCTTTCTTT. It yields the protein CASSPGQVGNTEAFF.

In the case of this clonotype: This sequence may be a read error, since a much larger clone differs from it by one base. The chain has TRBV6-6 and TRBJ2-3, with a possible D match to TRBD2 (5 bases). The V and J ends lost 6 bases and 3 bases respectively, with 10 bases between them. The V gene's germline CDR1 is MNHNY and CDR2 SVGAGI (reference sequence). The CDR3 is 13 residues long. CDR3 sequence: CASRARETDTQYF. For the CDR3, the DNA is TGTGCCAGCAGGGCGAGGGAGACAGATACGCAGTATTTT.

This clonotype was seen many times. The chain employs TRBV7-9 and TRBJ2-2; 9 nucleotides line up with TRBD1. The CDR3 spans 17 residues. After removal of 4 bases from V and 0 bases from J, the junction contained 6 bases not matched to a gene. Germline V lookup: CDR1 SEHNR, CDR2 FQNEAQ (reference sequence). CDR3 loop: CASSSRDRAPNTGELFF. In DNA, the CDR3 is TGTGCCAGCAGCTCCCGGGACAGGGCCCCGAACACCGGGGAGCTGTTTTTT. Variable domain in full (rest from reference TRBV7-9 and TRBJ2-2): DTGVSQNPRHKITKRGQNVTFRCDPISEHNRLYWYRQTLGQGPEFLTYFQNEAQLEKSRLLSDRFSAERPKGSFSTLEIQRTEQGDSAMYLCASSSRDRAPNTGELFFGEGSRLTVL.

Ten or more counts support this clonotype. This CDR3 is CASSSSTSVETQYF. The DNA of the CDR3 is TGTGCCAGCAGTTCATCGACTAGCGTAGAGACCCAGTACTTC. The chain has TRBV6-6 and TRBJ2-5, with 8 positions matching TRBD2. Per germline, CDR1 MNHNY and CDR2 SVGAGI (reference sequence). This CDR3 region has 14 residues. V gave up 4 bases and J gave up 4 bases; unmatched junction bases: 5.

This clonotype was counted many times. V usage is TRBV7-2 and J usage is TRBJ2-1; 8 nucleotides line up with TRBD2. This CDR3 comprises 19 residues. CDR1 and CDR2 (germline): SGHTA, FQGNSA. Losses at the gene ends were 0 bases for V and 0 bases for J; bases not matched to a gene: 10. CDR3 in amino acids: CASSLASGSFMSSYNEQFF. In DNA, the CDR3 is TGTGCCAGCAGCTTAGCCAGCGGGAGCTTCATGAGCTCCTACAATGAGCAGTTCTTC.

Comment on this clonotype: Being one base from a much bigger clone, this may be a read error. CDR3 protein: CASSLEDRGNEQFF. CDR3 DNA: TGTGCCAGCAGCTTGGAGGACAGGGGCAATGAGCAGTTCTTC. The chain links TRBV5-4 to TRBJ2-1; 9 positions agree with TRBD1. Germline V gene sequence: CDR1 SGHNT, CDR2 YYREEE (reference sequence). J lost 6 bases, V lost 0 bases, and 1 base had no gene match. The CDR3 is 14 amino acids.

In its sample, this clonotype was seen many times. The rearrangement joins TRBV25-1 to TRBJ2-6; unclear D gene. V was trimmed by 2 bases and J by 0 bases, leaving 8 bases between them. The V gene's germline CDR1 is MGHDK and CDR2 SYGVNS. The CDR3 contains 16 residues. The CDR3: CASSEPSRSGANVLTF. In DNA, the CDR3 is TGTGCCAGCAGTGAACCCTCTCGCTCTGGGGCCAACGTCCTGACTTTC.

This sequence joins TRBV25-1 and TRBJ1-1; the match to TRBD1 covers 7 bases. The CDR3 is 14 amino acids. Germline CDR1 reads MGHDK; CDR2 reads SYGVNS. Trimming took 2 bases from V and 8 from J; bases not matched to a gene: 8. CDR3: CASSEPDREFEAFF. The CDR3 nucleotides read TGTGCCAGCAGTGAACCCGACAGGGAGTTCGAAGCTTTCTTT.

This clonotype was found many times. This chain connects TRBV5-5 to TRBJ2-1, with 9 positions matching TRBD2. The V gene end was trimmed by 4 bases and the J gene end by 6 bases; junction bases not matched to a gene: 8. The CDR3 is 15 residues long. The germline gives CDR1 SGHKS, CDR2 YYEKEE (reference sequence). The CDR3 here is CASSPVAGEGNEQFF. The CDR3 nucleotides read TGTGCCAGCAGCCCTGTAGCGGGAGAAGGCAATGAGCAGTTCTTC.

The chain employs TRBV7-2 and TRBJ1-2, with D hard to call. Germline-derived CDR1 and CDR2 are SGHTA and FQGNSA. The CDR3 sequence is 12 residues long. Trimming stripped 1 base from V and 4 bases from J, with 4 bases between. The CDR3 reads CASSLVGYGYTF. The CDR3 region has the DNA TGTGCCAGCAGCTTAGTCGGCTATGGCTACACCTTC.

The rearrangement uses TRBV7-9 and TRBJ2-7; 11 bases are shared with TRBD1. The V gene's germline CDR1 is SEHNR and CDR2 FQNEAQ (reference sequence). The CDR3 covers 12 residues. J gave up 5 bases and V 10 bases, and 4 bases lay outside the gene matches. CDR3 nucleotides: TGTGCCAAACCGGGACAGGGGGACGAGCAGTACTTC. Translation gives CAKPGQGDEQYF.

The gene calls are TRBV29-1 and TRBJ2-5, with unresolved D. This CDR3 is 13 amino acids long. Per germline, CDR1 SQVTM and CDR2 ANQGSEA. Deletions cut 0 bases from V and 2 bases from J, with 7 bases between. The CDR3 region is CSVEDRRQETQYF. The CDR3 coding sequence is TGCAGCGTTGAAGACCGTAGGCAAGAGACCCAGTACTTC.

Many counts were recorded for this clonotype. The chain has TRBV28 and TRBJ2-2, with 11 positions matching TRBD2. The J segment lost 4 bases and the V segment lost 7 bases, leaving 11 bases of the junction unmatched. Germline assignment: CDR1 MDHEN and CDR2 SYDVKM. The CDR3 contains 17 residues. CDR3 DNA: TGTGCCAGCAACGAACTAGCGGGAGTGCGTGGCACCGGGGAGCTGTTTTTT. Residues: CASNELAGVRGTGELFF.

At least ten counts were recorded for this clonotype. V gene TRBV7-9 combines with J gene TRBJ2-1, with 9 bases lining up with TRBD2. Looked up from germline, CDR1 is SEHNR and CDR2 is FQNEAQ (reference sequence). With V trimmed by 4 bases and J by 16 bases, 5 bases remained unmatched. CDR3 length equals 11 residues. The CDR3 sequence is CASSSLTSGFF. CDR3 in DNA: TGTGCCAGCAGCTCCTTGACTAGCGGCTTCTTC.

The table lists this clonotype with a few counts. A read error is possible here, since a much larger clone lies one base away. The chain links TRBV15 to TRBJ2-1; a weak D match, TRBD2 (6 bases). The CDR3 extends over 18 amino acids. The germline CDR1 and CDR2 sequences are LNHNV and YYDKDF (reference sequence). The CDR3: CATGRNLMAGSNPNEQFF. The CDR3 bases are TGTGCCACCGGCAGAAATCTCATGGCGGGAAGCAACCCCAATGAGCAGTTCTTC.

This clonotype was seen ten or more times. The rearrangement uses TRBV20-1 and TRBJ2-1, with TRBD1 matching 8 bases. CDR3 length: 13 amino acids. V was clipped by 2 bases and J by 6 bases; unmatched bases: 3. Germline CDR1 DFQATT, CDR2 SNEGSKA (reference sequence). Here the CDR3 reads CSARPTGGNEQFF. The CDR3 DNA is TGCAGTGCTAGACCCACAGGGGGCAATGAGCAGTTCTTC.

This clonotype has ten or more counts. The J gene is TRBJ1-4, the V gene TRBV9; TRBD1 matches at 8 bases. V lost 4 bases to trimming and J lost 11 bases; unmatched junction nucleotides: 4. This CDR3 contains 12 residues. Germline values: CDR1 SGDLS, CDR2 YYNGEE. The CDR3 here is CASSPRQGKLFF. The CDR3 DNA follows: TGTGCCAGCAGCCCCCGACAGGGGAAACTGTTTTTT.